A single sample gave rise to the 15 T cell receptor beta chains below, sequenced in a study of resident and recirculating memory T cells in vitiligo. TCRdb keeps only in-frame clones here, not all; method: immunoSEQ multiplex PCR. The table has some 70,000 clones, approximately 89% seen once. Specimen: blood. The receptors derive from a male donor with vitiligo.

V and J are TRBV11-3 and TRBJ2-5; a weak D match, TRBD1 (5 bases). CDR3 length: 12 residues. Trimming pared 4 bases from V and 7 bases from J, leaving 10 bases between. Germline CDR1 is SGHNT and CDR2 is YENEEA. CDR3 in DNA: TGTGCCAGCAGCTCCCAGGACACGACCCAGTACTTC. Translation: CASSSQDTTQYF.

The V gene is TRBV5-1, the J gene TRBJ2-7; D not resolved. Deletions cut 4 bases from V and 0 bases from J, with 5 bases between. CDR3 size: 12 residues. The V gene's germline CDR1 is SGHRS and CDR2 YFSETQ. CDR3 in DNA: TGCGCCAGCAGCCCCAACTCCTACGAGCAGTACTTC. Translation: CASSPNSYEQYF.

V is TRBV7-9 and J is TRBJ1-6; tentative D call: TRBD1 (5 bases). The CDR3 has 13 residues. V gave up 5 bases and J gave up 4 bases, with 6 bases separating them. CDR1 SEHNR and CDR2 FQNEAQ come from the germline V gene (reference sequence). The DNA of the CDR3 is TGTGCCAGCAGCAGACAGTATAATTCACCCCTCCACTTT. It encodes CASSRQYNSPLHF.

The rearrangement joins TRBV5-6 to TRBJ2-5; the match to TRBD2 covers 9 bases. V shed 4 bases, J shed 5 bases, and the junction held 6 bases outside the gene matches. Germline V lookup: CDR1 SGHDT, CDR2 YYEEEE. This CDR3 is built from 14 residues. This chain's CDR3 is CASSASSGAETQYF. The DNA of the CDR3 is TGTGCCAGCAGCGCCTCTAGCGGGGCGGAGACCCAGTACTTC. The whole variable domain, filled in from reference TRBV5-6 and TRBJ2-5, reads DAGVTQSPTHLIKTRGQQVTLRCSPKSGHDTVSWYQQALGQGPQFIFQYYEEEERQRGNFPDRFSGHQFPNYSSELNVNALLLGDSALYLCASSASSGAETQYFGPGTRLLVL.

The J gene is TRBJ1-5, the V gene TRBV28, with 7 nucleotides matching TRBD1. J gave up 5 bases and V 5 bases, and 9 bases lay outside the gene matches. The CDR3 runs 15 residues. Germline V gene data show CDR1 as MDHEN and CDR2 as SYDVKM. The CDR3 DNA reads TGTGCCAGCAGTCCCCCAGGGGGGCGCGATCAGCCCCAGCATTTT. It encodes CASSPPGGRDQPQHF.

The chain recombines TRBV27 with TRBJ2-7; D perhaps matches TRBD1 (5 bases). The CDR3 spans 16 residues. Between the trimmed V and J ends, which lost 5 bases and 2 bases, there was a span of 19 bases. The germline V gene has CDR1 MNHEY and CDR2 SMNVEV (reference sequence). The CDR3 loop is CASSIKPGAGTYEQYF. The CDR3 DNA follows: TGTGCCAGCAGTATCAAACCGGGCGCAGGGACCTACGAGCAGTACTTC.

The V call is TRBV2, the J call TRBJ1-5; no definite D call. This CDR3 comprises 14 residues. V lost 0 bases, J lost 4 bases, and 7 bases lay in between. CDR1 SNHLY and CDR2 FYNNEI come from the germline V gene. CDR3 region: CASSEARVNQPQHF. The DNA of the CDR3 is TGTGCCAGCAGTGAAGCCCGCGTGAATCAGCCCCAGCATTTT.

The chain links TRBV4-1 to TRBJ2-5, with 11 bases aligning to TRBD2. The V gene end was trimmed by 4 bases and the J gene end by 1 base; junction bases not matched to a gene: 8. Looked up from germline, CDR1 is MGHRA and CDR2 is YSYEKL. This CDR3 spans 17 amino acids. This chain's CDR3 is CASSRQTSGDLQETQYF. In DNA, the CDR3 is TGCGCCAGCAGCCGCCAGACTAGCGGGGACCTCCAAGAGACCCAGTACTTC.

This clone was seen a few times. The chain couples TRBV7-6 to TRBJ2-1; D remains ambiguous. V was trimmed by 5 bases and J by 10 bases, leaving 9 bases between them. This CDR3 comprises 11 residues. Germline CDR1 is SGHVS and CDR2 is FNYEAQ. The CDR3 loop reads CASSTRNEQFF. The CDR3 nucleotides are TGTGCCAGCAGCACACGAAACGAGCAGTTCTTC.

The chain joins TRBV11-2 to TRBJ2-3; perhaps TRBD2 as D (5 bases). Per the germline V gene, CDR1 is SGHAT and CDR2 is FQNNGV. This CDR3 is 15 amino acids long. V was shortened by 0 bases and J by 2 bases, with 9 bases between the two germline ends. The CDR3 here is CASSLEPAATDTQYF. The CDR3 nucleotides read TGTGCCAGCAGCTTAGAGCCAGCGGCCACAGATACGCAGTATTTT.

This chain links TRBV7-2 with TRBJ2-1; 7 bases align to TRBD2. J gave up 2 bases and V 1 base, and 2 bases lay outside the gene matches. The CDR3 runs 15 residues. Germline V gene sequence: CDR1 SGHTA, CDR2 FQGNSA. The CDR3 reads CASSLDGGTYNEQFF. The CDR3, as DNA: TGTGCCAGCAGCTTAGACGGGGGGACCTACAATGAGCAGTTCTTC.

The V and J genes are TRBV19 and TRBJ1-6; possibly TRBD1 for D (5 bases). Germline CDR1 LNHDA, CDR2 SQIVND (reference sequence). This CDR3 region has 15 residues. V was shortened by 7 bases and J by 0 bases, with 10 bases between the two germline ends. CDR3 in amino acids: CASNQGSSYNSPLHF. The CDR3 DNA follows: TGTGCCAGTAATCAGGGTAGCTCCTATAATTCACCCCTCCACTTT.

The CDR3 loop is CASSQEGSYSYGYTF. CDR3 nucleotides: TGCGCCAGCAGCCAAGAGGGCAGCTACTCCTATGGCTACACCTTC. J is TRBJ1-2 and V is TRBV4-1; D is unresolved. The germline CDR1 and CDR2 sequences are MGHRA and YSYEKL. This CDR3 comprises 15 residues. The V end lost 0 bases, the J end lost 4 bases, and 12 bases lay between the germline ends.

This clone was observed a single time. The rearrangement uses TRBV9 and TRBJ2-7; tentative D call: TRBD2 (6 bases). The length of the CDR3 is 14 residues. The V and J ends lost 4 bases and 3 bases respectively, with 14 bases between them. In germline, CDR1 is SGDLS, CDR2 YYNGEE. DNA of the CDR3: TGTGCCAGCAGCTCCGGGAGTCTCGGCTACGAGCAGTACTTC. Its protein product is CASSSGSLGYEQYF.

V and J are TRBV19 and TRBJ2-5; the D gene is possibly TRBD2 (6 bases). CDR3 size: 15 residues. V shed 3 bases and J shed 5 bases, with 16 bases lying between them. CDR1 is LNHDA, CDR2 SQIVND, per germline (reference sequence). The CDR3 is CASSMGGRVVETQYF. The CDR3 DNA is TGTGCCAGTAGTATGGGGGGACGGGTGGTGGAGACCCAGTACTTC.